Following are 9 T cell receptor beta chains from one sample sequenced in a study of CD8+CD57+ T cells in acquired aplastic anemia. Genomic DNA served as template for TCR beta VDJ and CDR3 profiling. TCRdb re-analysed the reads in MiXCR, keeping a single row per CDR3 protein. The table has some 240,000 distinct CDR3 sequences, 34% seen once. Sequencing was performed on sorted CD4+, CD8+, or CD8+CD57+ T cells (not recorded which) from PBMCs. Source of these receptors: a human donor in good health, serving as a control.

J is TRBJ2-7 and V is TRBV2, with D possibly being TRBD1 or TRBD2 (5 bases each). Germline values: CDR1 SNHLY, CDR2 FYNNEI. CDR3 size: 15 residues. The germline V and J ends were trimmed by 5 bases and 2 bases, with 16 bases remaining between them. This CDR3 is CASSPRGADAYEQYF. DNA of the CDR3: TGTGCCAGCAGTCCTAGGGGAGCGGATGCCTACGAGCAGTACTTC. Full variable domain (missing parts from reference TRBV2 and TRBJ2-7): EPEVTQTPSHQVTQMGQEVILRCVPISNHLYFYWYRQILGQKVEFLVSFYNNEISEKSEIFDDQFSVERPDGSNFTLKIRSTKLEDSAMYFCASSPRGADAYEQYFGPGTRLTVT.

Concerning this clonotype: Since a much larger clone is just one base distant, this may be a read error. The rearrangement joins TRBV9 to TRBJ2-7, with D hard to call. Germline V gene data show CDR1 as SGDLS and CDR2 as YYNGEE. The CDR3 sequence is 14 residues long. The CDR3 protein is CASGVEVSSYEQYF. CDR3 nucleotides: TGTGCCAGCGGCGTTGAAGTAAGCTCCTACGAGCAGTACTTC.

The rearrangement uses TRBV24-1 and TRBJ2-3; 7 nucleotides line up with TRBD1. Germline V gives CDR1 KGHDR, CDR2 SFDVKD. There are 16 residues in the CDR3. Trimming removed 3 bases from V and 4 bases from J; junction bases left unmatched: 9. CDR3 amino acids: CATSDVTGTVSDTQYF. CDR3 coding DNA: TGTGCCACCAGTGATGTCACCGGGACAGTCTCAGATACGCAGTATTTT.

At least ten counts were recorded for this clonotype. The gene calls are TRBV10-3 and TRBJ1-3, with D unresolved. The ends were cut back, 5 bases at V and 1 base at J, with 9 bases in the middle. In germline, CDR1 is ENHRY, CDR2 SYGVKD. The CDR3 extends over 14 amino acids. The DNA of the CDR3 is TGTGCCATCAGTCTGTTGGGATCTGGAAACACCATATATTTT. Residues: CAISLLGSGNTIYF.

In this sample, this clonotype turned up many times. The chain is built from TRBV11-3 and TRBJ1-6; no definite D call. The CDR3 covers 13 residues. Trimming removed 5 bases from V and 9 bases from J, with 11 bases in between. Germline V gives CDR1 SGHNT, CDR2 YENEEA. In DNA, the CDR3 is TGTGCCAGCAGCGAATGTCGGGTTTCACCCCTCCACTTT. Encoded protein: CASSECRVSPLHF.

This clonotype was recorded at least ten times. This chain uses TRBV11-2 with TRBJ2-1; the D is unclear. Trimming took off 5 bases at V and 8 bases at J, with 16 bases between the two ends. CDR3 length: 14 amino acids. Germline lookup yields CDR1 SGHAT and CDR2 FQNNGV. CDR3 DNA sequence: TGTGCCAGCAGCCCTAGAGTGATTTTCGATGAGCAGTTCTTC. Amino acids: CASSPRVIFDEQFF.

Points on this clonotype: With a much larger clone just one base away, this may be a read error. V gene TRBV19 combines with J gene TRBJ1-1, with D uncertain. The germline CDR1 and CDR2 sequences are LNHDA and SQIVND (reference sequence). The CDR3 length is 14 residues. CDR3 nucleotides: TGTGCCAGTAGTATGGGCAGGCTGATCACTGGAGCTTTCTTT. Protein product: CASSMGRLITGAFF. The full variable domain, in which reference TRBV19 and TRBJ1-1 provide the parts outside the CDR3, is DGGITQSPKYLFRKEGQNVTLSCEQNLNHDAMYWYRQDPGQGLRLIYYSQIVNDFQKGDIAEGYSVSREKKESFPLTVTSAQKNPTAFYLCASSMGRLITGAFFGQGTRLTVV.

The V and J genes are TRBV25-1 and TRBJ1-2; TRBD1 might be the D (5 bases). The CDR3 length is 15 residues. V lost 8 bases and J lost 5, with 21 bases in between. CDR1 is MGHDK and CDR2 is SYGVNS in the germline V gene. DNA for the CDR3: TGTGCCAGCTCACAAGGCCGGGACGGGGTTTATGGCTACACCTTC. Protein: CASSQGRDGVYGYTF.

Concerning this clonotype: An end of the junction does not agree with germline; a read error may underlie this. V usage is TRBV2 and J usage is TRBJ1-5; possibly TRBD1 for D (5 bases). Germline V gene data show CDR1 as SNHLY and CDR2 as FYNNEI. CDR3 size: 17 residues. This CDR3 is CACSKVTGGNSNQPQHF. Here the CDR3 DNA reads TGTGCCTGCAGTAAGGTGACGGGGGGTAATAGCAATCAGCCCCAGCATTTT.